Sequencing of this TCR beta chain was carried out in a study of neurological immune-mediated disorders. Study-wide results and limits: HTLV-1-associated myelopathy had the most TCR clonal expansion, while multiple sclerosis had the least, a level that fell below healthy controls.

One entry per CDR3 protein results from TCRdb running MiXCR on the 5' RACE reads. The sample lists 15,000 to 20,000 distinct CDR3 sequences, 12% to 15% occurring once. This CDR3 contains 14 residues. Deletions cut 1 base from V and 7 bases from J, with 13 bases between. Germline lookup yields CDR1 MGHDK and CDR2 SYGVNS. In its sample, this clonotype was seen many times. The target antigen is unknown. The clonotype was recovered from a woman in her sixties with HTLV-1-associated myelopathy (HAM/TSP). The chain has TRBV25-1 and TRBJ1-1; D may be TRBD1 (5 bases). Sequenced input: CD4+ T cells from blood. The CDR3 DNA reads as TGTGCCAGCAGTGAATTCGGGACTTACCATGAAGCTTTCTTT. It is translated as CASSEFGTYHEAFF.